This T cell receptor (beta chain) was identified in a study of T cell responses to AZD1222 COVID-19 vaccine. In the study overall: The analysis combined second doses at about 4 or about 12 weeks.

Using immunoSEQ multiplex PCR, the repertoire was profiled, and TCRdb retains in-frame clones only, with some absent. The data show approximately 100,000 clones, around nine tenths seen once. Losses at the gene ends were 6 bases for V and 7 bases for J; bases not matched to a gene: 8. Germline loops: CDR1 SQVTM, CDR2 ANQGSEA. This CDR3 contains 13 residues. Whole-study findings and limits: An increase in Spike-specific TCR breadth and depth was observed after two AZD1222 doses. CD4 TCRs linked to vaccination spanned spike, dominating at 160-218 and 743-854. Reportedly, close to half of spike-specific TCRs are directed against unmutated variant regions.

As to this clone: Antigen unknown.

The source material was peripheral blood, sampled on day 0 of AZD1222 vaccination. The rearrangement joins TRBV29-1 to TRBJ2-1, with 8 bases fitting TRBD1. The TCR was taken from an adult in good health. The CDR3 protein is CSVDRAGGNEQFF. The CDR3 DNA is TGCAGCGTGGACAGGGCCGGAGGGAATGAGCAGTTCTTC.